This T cell receptor beta chain was documented in a study of control samples from healthy donors and cancer patients. This clone has a handful of counts. Germline V CDR1 and CDR2: SGHKS, YYEKEE (reference sequence). This CDR3 is 16 amino acids long. Losses at the gene ends were 7 bases for V and 2 bases for J; bases not matched to a gene: 8. Profiling relied on immunoSEQ multiplex PCR, and the TCRdb table lists in-frame clones only, not all of them. Of approximately 150,000 clones listed, approximately 89% are singletons. The specimen was PBMCs. The sequence was obtained from a man between 45 and 60 years old with head and neck cancer. The chain couples TRBV5-5 to TRBJ1-6; 8 bases line up with TRBD1. For the CDR3, the DNA is TGTGCCAGCCAGGACAGGGAAAGGGCCTATAATTCACCCCTCCACTTT. Translated: CASQDRERAYNSPLHF.